What follows are 28 T cell receptor beta chains derived from one specimen sequenced in a study of T cells in Graves' hyperthyroidism and ophthalmopathy (dated 2019 in TCRdb). Library method: multiplex PCR. Instrument on record: Illumina HiSeq 2000. The TCR beta CDR3 regions were amplified from RNA transcripts. The first round of RT-PCR for the TCR CDR3 was performed with the HTBI primer set and the Qiagen OneStep RT-PCR kit. TCRdb reprocessed the public reads (quality trimming at Q25 with fastp, clone calling with MiXCR) and kept in-frame beta chains. Duplicate CDR3 protein sequences are folded into a single record with the most common DNA and genes. This sample has approximately 530,000 distinct CDR3 sequences in its table, and around 15% of those were observed once. The top ten hold about 18% of the sample. The sample consisted of blood. These receptors came from a woman aged 18-29 years with Graves' hyperthyroidism.

This clonotype showed up just a few times. The chain employs TRBV19 and TRBJ2-1; D remains unclear. V was cut by 5 bases and J by 0 bases, with 8 bases left in between. The CDR3 sequence is 14 residues long. Germline V gene data show CDR1 as LNHDA and CDR2 as SQIVND (reference sequence). CDR3 amino acids: CASSPSSSYNEQFF. CDR3 bases: TGTGCCAGTAGTCCTTCAAGCTCCTACAATGAGCAGTTCTTC.

This clonotype was recorded at least ten times. The chain links TRBV3-1 to TRBJ1-2; 7 nucleotides line up with TRBD1. Trimming at V came to 2 bases and at J to 2 bases, leaving 8 bases not matched to a gene. Looked up from germline, CDR1 is LGHDT and CDR2 is YNNKEL (reference sequence). The CDR3 spans 16 residues. The CDR3 DNA reads TGTGCCAGCAGCCAAACTGCCCCGACAGGGAACTATGGCTACACCTTC. Its translation: CASSQTAPTGNYGYTF.

At least ten counts were recorded for this clonotype. This rearrangement joins TRBV20-1 to TRBJ2-2, with D possibly matching TRBD1 (6 bases). Germline CDR1 DFQATT, CDR2 SNEGSKA (reference sequence). V was shortened by 0 bases and J by 0 bases, with 8 bases between the two germline ends. This CDR3 region has 15 residues. The CDR3: CSAREGHTNTGELFF. For the CDR3, the DNA is TGCAGTGCTAGAGAGGGACACACGAACACCGGGGAGCTGTTTTTT.

This clonotype occurred a few times. The rearrangement uses TRBV6-1 and TRBJ2-7; the D gene is possibly TRBD1 (5 bases). The CDR3 spans 16 residues. V lost 7 bases and J 2 bases, leaving 21 bases between the germline ends. Germline lookup yields CDR1 MNHNS and CDR2 SASEGT. The CDR3 spells CASTNLRMDNAYEQYF. The CDR3 DNA reads as TGTGCCAGCACCAACTTAAGGATGGACAACGCCTACGAGCAGTACTTC.

This clonotype has more than one count but fewer than ten. The rearrangement uses TRBV9 and TRBJ1-2; tentatively, D is TRBD1 (5 bases). The CDR3 extends over 15 amino acids. The germline V gene encodes CDR1 SGDLS and CDR2 YYNGEE. V was pared by 3 bases and J by 6 bases, with 18 bases between. The DNA for the CDR3 is TGTGCCAGCAGCGGAGGGACCACCGGAGAGCATGGCTACACCTTC. It encodes CASSGGTTGEHGYTF.

This clonotype has ten or more counts. The rearrangement links TRBV7-9 to TRBJ2-1; the D is unclear. The V end was cut by 3 bases, the J end by 0 bases, with 12 bases between. Germline lookup yields CDR1 SEHNR and CDR2 FQNEAQ (reference sequence). This CDR3 is 16 amino acids long. CDR3 sequence reads: CASSLPLQTSYNEQFF. In DNA, the CDR3 is TGTGCCAGCAGCTTGCCCCTTCAGACCTCCTACAATGAGCAGTTCTTC. The variable domain in full, completed from reference TRBV7-9 and TRBJ2-1, reads DTGVSQNPRHKITKRGQNVTFRCDPISEHNRLYWYRQTLGQGPEFLTYFQNEAQLEKSRLLSDRFSAERPKGSFSTLEIQRTEQGDSAMYLCASSLPLQTSYNEQFFGPGTRLTVL.

V gene TRBV4-3 combines with J gene TRBJ2-7; D possibly matches TRBD1 or TRBD2 (6 bases each). This CDR3 spans 16 amino acids. Trimming took 3 bases from V and 2 from J, leaving 17 bases between them. From germline, CDR1 is LGHNA and CDR2 YSLEER. CDR3 sequence (DNA): TGCGCCAGCAGCCAGGGTCCGGGGGCGCATACCTACGAGCAGTACTTC. Translation gives CASSQGPGAHTYEQYF.

This clonotype was recorded at least ten times. The CDR3 nucleotides read TGTGCCAGCAGTCCCCGGAGGGAGAGATACAATGAGCAGTTCTTC. Encoded protein: CASSPRRERYNEQFF. The chain couples TRBV28 to TRBJ2-1; D might be TRBD2 (6 bases). The germline V and J ends were trimmed by 5 bases and 4 bases, with 15 bases remaining between them. CDR1 and CDR2 from the germline V gene are MDHEN and SYDVKM. This CDR3 has 15 amino acids.

In regard to this clonotype: A much larger clone is a single base away; this may be a read error. V and J are TRBV4-2 and TRBJ2-7; weak D call: TRBD2 (5 bases). The closer fit of TRBJ2-1 to the DNA end suggests the J call may be wrong. This CDR3 spans 16 amino acids. In germline, CDR1 is LGHNA, CDR2 YNFKEQ. The CDR3 loop reads CASSQKGAGEPYEQFF. The CDR3 nucleotides read TGTGCCAGCAGCCAGAAGGGTGCCGGGGAGCCCTACGAGCAGTTCTTC.

This clonotype was found a few times. This chain links TRBV20-1 with TRBJ2-1; no firm D call. The CDR3 has 11 amino acids. The V and J ends lost 5 bases and 4 bases respectively, with 6 bases between them. CDR1 is DFQATT and CDR2 is SNEGSKA in the germline V gene (reference sequence). The CDR3 DNA is TGCAGTGCTGACCGTTACAATGAGCAGTTCTTC. This gives the protein CSADRYNEQFF.

About this clonotype: This clone may be a read error of a much larger clone one base away. The gene calls are TRBV11-2 and TRBJ2-2, with D possibly matching TRBD1 (6 bases). Trimming pared 9 bases from V and 4 bases from J, leaving 18 bases between. The CDR3 sequence is 15 residues long. Germline V lookup: CDR1 SGHAT, CDR2 FQNNGV. The CDR3 nucleotides are TGTGCCAGTTCTAGGGGACAAACGAGCACCGGGGAGCTGTTTTTT. Its protein is CASSRGQTSTGELFF.

This chain links TRBV28 with TRBJ2-3, with 7 bases fitting TRBD2. Germline CDR1 MDHEN, CDR2 SYDVKM. The CDR3 runs 16 residues. The trim removed 9 bases at V and 5 bases at J, leaving 17 bases unmatched. CDR3 sequence: CASTLTAAGRGDTQYF. As DNA, the CDR3 is TGTGCCAGTACCCTTACCGCGGCGGGGAGGGGAGATACGCAGTATTTT.

This clonotype was found many times. This chain joins TRBV7-8 and TRBJ2-1; D is unclear. V shed 5 bases and J shed 3 bases, with 5 bases lying between them. Germline values: CDR1 SGHVS, CDR2 FQNEAQ. The CDR3 contains 12 residues. The DNA of the CDR3 is TGTGCCAGCAGCACCCTCTACAATGAGCAGTTCTTC. Translated, it gives CASSTLYNEQFF. Supplemented by reference TRBV7-8 and TRBJ2-1, the full variable domain reads GAGVSQSPRYKVAKRGQDVALRCDPISGHVSLFWYQQALGQGPEFLTYFQNEAQLDKSGLPSDRFFAERPEGSVSTLKIQRTQQEDSAVYLCASSTLYNEQFFGPGTRLTVL.

This chain joins TRBV28 and TRBJ2-2; D call uncertain. Trimming took 5 bases from V and 8 from J, leaving 15 bases between them. The V gene's germline CDR1 is MDHEN and CDR2 SYDVKM. CDR3 size: 14 residues. The CDR3 here is CASSPRGASGELFF. The CDR3, as DNA: TGTGCCAGCAGTCCCCGAGGAGCTTCTGGGGAGCTGTTTTTT. Combining the CDR3 with reference TRBV28 and TRBJ2-2 gives the whole variable domain DVKVTQSSRYLVKRTGEKVFLECVQDMDHENMFWYRQDPGLGLRLIYFSYDVKMKEKGDIPEGYSVSREKKERFSLILESASTNQTSMYLCASSPRGASGELFFGEGSRLTVL.

Turning to this clonotype: Being one base from a much bigger clone, this may be a read error. The rearrangement joins TRBV19 to TRBJ2-7; TRBD2 agrees at 14 bases. There are 16 residues in the CDR3. Germline V gene data show CDR1 as LNHDA and CDR2 as SQIVND (reference sequence). In DNA, the CDR3 is TGTGCCAGTAGTCCTGGGACTAGCGGGGGTACCTACGGGCAGTACTTC. Encoded protein: CASSPGTSGGTYGQYF.

The chain recombines TRBV5-6 with TRBJ1-1, with unresolved D. The CDR3 sequence is 15 residues long. The germline V gene encodes CDR1 SGHDT and CDR2 YYEEEE. Between the trimmed V and J ends, which lost 4 bases and 0 bases, there was a span of 13 bases. The DNA for the CDR3 is TGTGCCAGCAGCGTCTATTGGATCATGAACACTGAAGCTTTCTTT. Amino acids: CASSVYWIMNTEAFF.

In its sample, this clonotype was seen many times. V is TRBV5-1 and J is TRBJ1-1, with TRBD1 matching 8 bases. With V trimmed by 4 bases and J by 2 bases, 10 bases remained unmatched. Germline V gene lookup returns CDR1 SGHRS and CDR2 YFSETQ. This CDR3 spans 16 amino acids. CDR3 nucleotides: TGCGCCAGCAGCCTCGGACAGGGAAAGGGCAACACTGAAGCTTTCTTT. It translates to CASSLGQGKGNTEAFF. The entire variable domain, with the rest obtained from reference TRBV5-1 and TRBJ1-1, is as follows: KAGVTQTPRYLIKTRGQQVTLSCSPISGHRSVSWYQQTPGQGLQFLFEYFSETQRNKGNFPGRFSGRQFSNSRSEMNVSTLELGDSALYLCASSLGQGKGNTEAFFGQGTRLTVV.

There are many counts of this clonotype. The gene calls are TRBV11-3 and TRBJ2-7; D gene ambiguous. The CDR3 extends over 15 amino acids. The germline CDR1 and CDR2 sequences are SGHNT and YENEEA. V shed 1 base and J shed 6 bases, with 16 bases lying between them. The CDR3 DNA sequence: TGTGCCAGCAGCTTAGGAGGTTCCAGCCGGATCGAGCAGTACTTC. This translates into CASSLGGSSRIEQYF.

This clonotype was seen repeatedly, ten times or more. This chain links TRBV11-2 with TRBJ1-6, with 7 nucleotides matching TRBD1. Trimming removed 6 bases from V and 7 bases from J; junction bases left unmatched: 6. The CDR3 length is 14 residues. In germline, CDR1 is SGHAT, CDR2 FQNNGV. This chain's CDR3 is CASRRDSENSPLHF. The CDR3 coding sequence is TGTGCCAGCAGGCGGGACAGTGAAAATTCACCCCTCCACTTT. The full variable domain, rest sourced from reference TRBV11-2 and TRBJ1-6, is EAGVAQSPRYKIIEKRQSVAFWCNPISGHATLYWYQQILGQGPKLLIQFQNNGVVDDSQLPKDRFSAERLKGVDSTLKIQPAKLEDSAVYLCASRRDSENSPLHFGNGTRLTVT.

The V gene is TRBV5-5, the J gene TRBJ2-1, with TRBD1 matching over 9 bases. The CDR3 is 20 amino acids. The V and J ends lost 4 bases and 7 bases, in that order; junction bases with no gene match: 24. The germline gives CDR1 SGHKS, CDR2 YYEKEE (reference sequence). DNA for the CDR3: TGTGCCAGCAGCGTAGCACGAACAGGGGGCTCTCGTTTTGATCAAAATGAGCAGTTCTTC. As protein: CASSVARTGGSRFDQNEQFF.

This CDR3 reads CSAMGHGTTETQYF. CDR3 nucleotide sequence: TGCAGTGCTATGGGCCACGGGACGACCGAGACCCAGTACTTC. The chain links TRBV20-1 to TRBJ2-5; D is possibly TRBD1 or TRBD2 (5 bases each). This CDR3 is built from 14 residues. V gave up 4 bases and J gave up 5 bases, with 17 bases separating them. CDR1 DFQATT and CDR2 SNEGSKA come from the germline V gene (reference sequence).

DNA of the CDR3: TGCAGTGCTCCCTCCAGGACAGGGGGTGGAAGAGGCCAGTACTTC. This translates into CSAPSRTGGGRGQYF. The chain recombines TRBV20-1 with TRBJ2-5, with 10 bases that match TRBD1. CDR3 length equals 15 residues. V lost 5 bases to trimming and J lost 10 bases; unmatched junction nucleotides: 16. The V gene's germline CDR1 is DFQATT and CDR2 SNEGSKA (reference sequence).

This clonotype was observed at least ten times. The chain couples TRBV7-8 to TRBJ2-7; D ambiguous. Germline V CDR1 and CDR2: SGHVS, FQNEAQ. The V end lost 6 bases, the J end lost 3 bases, and 15 bases lay between the germline ends. This CDR3 has 14 residues. As DNA, the CDR3 is TGTGCCAGCAGTCAGAAAGGTCCGGGCTACGAGCAGTACTTC. Translation: CASSQKGPGYEQYF.

The chain links TRBV19 to TRBJ1-4, with D possibly TRBD1 on 5 matching bases. Per germline, CDR1 LNHDA and CDR2 SQIVND (reference sequence). V shed 8 bases and J shed 6 bases, with 10 bases lying between them. This CDR3 has 12 amino acids. CDR3 nucleotides: TGTGCCAGTGGAGACAGAGATGAAAAACTGTTTTTT. Residues: CASGDRDEKLFF. Full variable domain (rest looked up from reference TRBV19 and TRBJ1-4): DGGITQSPKYLFRKEGQNVTLSCEQNLNHDAMYWYRQDPGQGLRLIYYSQIVNDFQKGDIAEGYSVSREKKESFPLTVTSAQKNPTAFYLCASGDRDEKLFFGSGTQLSVL.

This clonotype has at least ten counts. This chain uses TRBV6-1 with TRBJ2-7; TRBD2 matches at 11 bases. The V gene's germline CDR1 is MNHNS and CDR2 SASEGT. The trim removed 4 bases at V and 6 bases at J, leaving 8 bases unmatched. The CDR3 is 15 residues long. CDR3 protein: CASSGLAGGHIEQYF. The CDR3 region has the DNA TGTGCCAGCAGTGGATTAGCGGGAGGGCATATCGAGCAGTACTTC.

This clonotype has only a few counts. This rearrangement joins TRBV25-1 to TRBJ1-1, with D possibly being TRBD1 (5 bases). The CDR3 is made up of 14 amino acids. V was cut by 2 bases and J by 3 bases, with 10 bases left in between. In germline, CDR1 is MGHDK, CDR2 SYGVNS. CDR3 DNA: TGTGCCAGCAGTGAACCGGGACGCGACACTGAAGCTTTCTTT. Amino acid sequence: CASSEPGRDTEAFF.

This clonotype has at least ten counts. The chain uses TRBV12-3 or TRBV12-4 and TRBJ1-1; D not certain. Trimming stripped 2 bases from V and 4 bases from J, with 11 bases between. The CDR3 spans 14 residues. CDR3 sequence: CASSLPPKGTEAFF. DNA of the CDR3: TGTGCCAGCAGTTTACCCCCCAAGGGCACTGAAGCTTTCTTT.

CDR3 in DNA: TGTGCCAGCAGTCTCCGGACCATACCAAACACCGGGGAGCTGTTTTTT. Protein: CASSLRTIPNTGELFF. The V call is TRBV27, the J call TRBJ2-2; no definite D call. The V end lost 5 bases, the J end lost 2 bases, and 15 bases lay between the germline ends. CDR1 MNHEY and CDR2 SMNVEV come from the germline V gene (reference sequence). CDR3 size: 16 residues.